This T cell receptor beta chain was sequenced for a study of response to subunit inactivated influenza vaccine. Study outcomes and limitations: Each seasonal influenza vaccination recruits few new T cells, the authors suggested.

TCRdb reprocessed the RT-PCR reads via MiXCR and lists one record per CDR3 protein. The data contain hundreds of thousands of distinct CDR3 sequences, 25% of them singletons. There are 14 residues in the CDR3. Germline CDR1 reads SGHRS; CDR2 reads YFSETQ. V gave up 5 bases and J gave up 0 bases, with 12 bases separating them. This clonotype was found many times. The antigen is not known. The chain links TRBV5-1 to TRBJ2-7; no definite D call. This TCR derives from a man between 50 and 59 years old who received an inactivated influenza vaccine. Specimen: CD4+ T cells sorted from PBMCs, collected more than 4 days after vaccination. CDR3 sequence: CASSVRPSSYEQYF. The CDR3 region has the DNA TGCGCCAGCAGTGTGCGGCCGTCCTCCTACGAGCAGTACTTC.